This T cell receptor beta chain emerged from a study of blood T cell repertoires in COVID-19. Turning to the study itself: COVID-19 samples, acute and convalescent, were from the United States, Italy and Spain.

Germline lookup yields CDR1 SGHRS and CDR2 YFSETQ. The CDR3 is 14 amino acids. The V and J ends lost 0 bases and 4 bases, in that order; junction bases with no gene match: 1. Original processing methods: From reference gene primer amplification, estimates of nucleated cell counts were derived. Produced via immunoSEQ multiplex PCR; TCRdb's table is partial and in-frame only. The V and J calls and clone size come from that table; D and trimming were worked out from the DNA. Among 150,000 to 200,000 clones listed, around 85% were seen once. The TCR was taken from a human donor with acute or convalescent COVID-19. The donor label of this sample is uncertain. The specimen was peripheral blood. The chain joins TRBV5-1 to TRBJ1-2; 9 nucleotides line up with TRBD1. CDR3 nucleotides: TGCGCCAGCAGCTTGGAGGGACAGGGCTATGGCTACACCTTC. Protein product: CASSLEGQGYGYTF.